Listed below are T cell receptor beta chains from one sample, sequenced in a study of CD8 T cells in Susac syndrome. MiXCR, run by TCRdb on the immunoSEQ multiplex PCR reads, gives a single entry per CDR3 protein. Among about 180,000 distinct CDR3 sequences listed, 90% to 95% were seen once. The sample comprised CD4+ T cells from PBMCs. Receptor source: a human donor with Susac syndrome. Both conserved end residues are part of each CDR3. The D gene is left open where the match is weak. The size of a clone is reported for some rows only, either as once, few or many, or as a class for expanded clones.

>TRBJ2-2|-|TRBV4-3|16|TRBD1
TGCGCCAGCAGCCTAGGACAGGGTAGTAACACCGGGGAGCTGTTTTTT
CASSLGQGSNTGELFF
>TRBJ2-2|-|TRBV25-1|16|TRBD1
TGTGCCAGCTCCCGAAGGGGGACAGGGGTGACCGGGGAGCTGTTTTTT
CASSRRGTGVTGELFF
>TRBJ1-2|-|TRBV15|15|TRBD1
TGTGCCACCAGCAGACCGGGACAGGGGATTTATGGCTACACCTTC
CATSRPGQGIYGYTF
>TRBJ1-1|-|TRBV23-1|16|TRBD1
TGCGCCAGCAGTCAATCGGGACAGGGGGGCTACACTGAAGCTTTCTTT
CASSQSGQGGYTEAFF
>TRBJ2-7|-|TRBV3-1|12|-
TGTGCCAGCAGCCAAGATCCCTACGAGCAGTACTTC
CASSQDPYEQYF
>TRBJ2-1|-|TRBV12-3/TRBV12-4|16|TRBD1
TGTGCCAGCAGTTTGGTTGGACAGGGGATCTACAATGAGCAGTTCTTC
CASSLVGQGIYNEQFF
>TRBJ1-2|-|TRBV27|12|-
TGTGCCAGCAGTACTCGAGGCTATGGCTACACCTTC
CASSTRGYGYTF
>TRBJ1-1|-|TRBV15|13|-
TGTGCCACCAGCAGAGTAGTGAACACTGAAGCTTTCTTT
CATSRVVNTEAFF
>TRBJ1-5|-|TRBV7-9|13|-
TGTGCCAGCAGCTTCCCAGGGGAGCAGCCCCAGCATTTT
CASSFPGEQPQHF
>TRBJ1-1|-|TRBV5-6|15|-
TGTGCCAGCAGCTTCCTGGACAGAGTCAACACTGAAGCTTTCTTT
CASSFLDRVNTEAFF
>TRBJ2-1|-|TRBV20-1|16|TRBD2
TGCAGTGCTAGGACTAATGGAGCGGGGGCCTACAATGAGCAGTTCTTC
CSARTNGAGAYNEQFF
>TRBJ2-7|-|TRBV5-1|18|TRBD2
TGCGCCAGCAGCTTGGCCGCTAGCGGGGGGGGCGATACCTACGAGCAGTACTTC
CASSLAASGGGDTYEQYF
>TRBJ2-3|once|TRBV2|14|-
TGTGCCAGCAGGCAAACTAGAAACACAGATACGCAGTATTTT
CASRQTRNTDTQYF
>TRBJ1-6|-|TRBV30|16|TRBD1
TGTGCCTGGAGTCCCCGGGACAGGGGCTATAATTCACCCCTCCACTTT
CAWSPRDRGYNSPLHF
>TRBJ2-5|-|TRBV4-2|15|-
TGTGCCAGCAGCCAAGAGGGCGGATCCCAAGAGACCCAGTACTTC
CASSQEGGSQETQYF
>TRBJ2-3|-|TRBV29-1|14|TRBD1
TGCAGCGTTGATCCGGGACAGGGCACAGATACGCAGTATTTT
CSVDPGQGTDTQYF
>TRBJ2-7|-|TRBV21-1|15|-
TGTGCCAGCAGCGAGCGGACAGGGGAGGCCTACGAGCAGTACTTC
CASSERTGEAYEQYF
>TRBJ1-2|-|TRBV11-2|16|-
TGTGCCAGCAGCCTAGATATGCCAGGGCCTCAAGCTGGCTACACCTTC
CASSLDMPGPQAGYTF
>TRBJ2-5|-|TRBV9|14|-
TGTGCCAGCAGCCTGAATCAGGCGCTTGAGACCCAGTACTTC
CASSLNQALETQYF
>TRBJ1-3|-|TRBV4-1|16|-
TGCGCCAGCAGCCGCGGACAGTTATTCTCTGGAAACACCATATATTTT
CASSRGQLFSGNTIYF
>TRBJ1-2|-|TRBV2|15|TRBD1
TGTGCCAGCCAAGGACAGGCGTCTATCTCCGGTGGCTACACCTTC
CASQGQASISGGYTF
>TRBJ2-1|-|TRBV7-3|15|-
TGTGCCAGCAGCTTTTCCCCCTACCGAAACAATGAGCAGTTCTTC
CASSFSPYRNNEQFF
>TRBJ1-2|-|TRBV19|15|TRBD1
TGTGCCAGTAAGCTCGGCCCAGGGGGCGACTATGGCTACACCTTC
CASKLGPGGDYGYTF
>TRBJ1-2|-|TRBV5-4|14|TRBD1
TGTGCCAGCAGCTTTATACAGGGGGCGGGAGGCTACACCTTC
CASSFIQGAGGYTF
>TRBJ1-1|-|TRBV7-8|12|-
TGTGCCAGCAGCTTGACCGGGACATTTGCTTTCTTT
CASSLTGTFAFF
>TRBJ1-5|-|TRBV20-1|13|TRBD1
TGCAGTGCTATTCGGACAGGGGACCAGCCCCAGCATTTT
CSAIRTGDQPQHF
>TRBJ1-5|-|TRBV19|15|-
TGTGCCAGTAGTATAGTTGGACAGAAAAATCAGCCCCAGCATTTT
CASSIVGQKNQPQHF
>TRBJ2-3|-|TRBV7-2|16|TRBD1
TGTGCCAGCAGAACCGGGACAGGGCGGATCACAGATACGCAGTATTTT
CASRTGTGRITDTQYF
>TRBJ2-1|-|TRBV11-2|11|-
TGTGCCAGCCTCCAGGGGTATGAGCAGTTCTTC
CASLQGYEQFF
>TRBJ1-2|-|TRBV7-9|13|-
TGTGCCAGCAGCTTTGGGCGACACCTTGGCTACACCTTC
CASSFGRHLGYTF
>TRBJ2-1|once|TRBV4-2|16|TRBD2
TGTGCCAGCAGCCGCGGGACTAGCGGGACCTACAATGAGCAGTTCTTC
CASSRGTSGTYNEQFF
>TRBJ1-6|-|TRBV15|13|-
TGTGCCACCAGCAGAGATAAGGCGTCACCCCTCCACTTT
CATSRDKASPLHF
>TRBJ2-5|-|TRBV12-3/TRBV12-4|14|TRBD2
TGTGCCAGCAGTTTAGTAGGTAGCGGGGAGACCCAGTACTTC
CASSLVGSGETQYF
>TRBJ2-1|-|TRBV20-1|14|TRBD2
TGCAGTGCTAGAAGCGGGGGGCGAAACAATGAGCAGTTCTTC
CSARSGGRNNEQFF
>TRBJ1-2|once|TRBV19|14|-
TGTGCCAATACAAACTCGGGCACCCCCGATGGCTACACCTTC
CANTNSGTPDGYTF
>TRBJ1-1|-|TRBV3-1|13|-
TGTGCCAGCAGCTCCTATCTGGACAGTGAAGCTTTCTTT
CASSSYLDSEAFF
>TRBJ2-5|-|TRBV29-1|13|TRBD1
TGCAGCGTTCGACGGGACAGACAAGAGACCCAGTACTTC
CSVRRDRQETQYF
>TRBJ2-1|-|TRBV11-2|16|-
TGTGCCAGCAGCTCCCAACAGGGACGCTCCTACAATGAGCAGTTCTTC
CASSSQQGRSYNEQFF
>TRBJ2-1|-|TRBV6-2/TRBV6-3|15|-
TGTGCCAGCAGTTACGGGACAATGACCTACAATGAGCAGTTCTTC
CASSYGTMTYNEQFF
>TRBJ2-3|-|TRBV9|15|-
TGTGCCAGCAGCGTAGCGGGGTACCCCACAGATACGCAGTATTTT
CASSVAGYPTDTQYF
>TRBJ2-7|-|TRBV12-5|12|-
TGTGCTAGTGGCCTCGACAGCTACGAGCAGTACTTC
CASGLDSYEQYF
>TRBJ2-7|-|TRBV10-3|16|TRBD1
TGTGCCATCAGTGAAGACAGGGGCGAGGGGACCCACGAGCAGTACTTC
CAISEDRGEGTHEQYF
>TRBJ2-7|-|TRBV3-1|14|TRBD1
TGTGCCAGCAGCCAAGGGACAGGGGCCCACGAGCAGTACTTC
CASSQGTGAHEQYF
>TRBJ2-1|-|TRBV10-2|18|TRBD2
TGCGCCAGCTCTACTCGGACTAGCGGGGGGAGTTCCTACAATGAGCAGTTCTTC
CASSTRTSGGSSYNEQFF
>TRBJ2-7|-|TRBV6-2/TRBV6-3|14|TRBD2
TGTGCCAGCAGTAAGCCGGGGGGGGCTTACGAGCAGTACTTC
CASSKPGGAYEQYF
>TRBJ1-1|-|TRBV6-4|13|-
TGTGCCAGCAGTGAGCAGACGGGCACTGAAGCTTTCTTT
CASSEQTGTEAFF
>TRBJ1-1|-|TRBV20-1|14|-
TGCAGTGCTACCCGGTCAGGGAAAAACACTGAAGCTTTCTTT
CSATRSGKNTEAFF